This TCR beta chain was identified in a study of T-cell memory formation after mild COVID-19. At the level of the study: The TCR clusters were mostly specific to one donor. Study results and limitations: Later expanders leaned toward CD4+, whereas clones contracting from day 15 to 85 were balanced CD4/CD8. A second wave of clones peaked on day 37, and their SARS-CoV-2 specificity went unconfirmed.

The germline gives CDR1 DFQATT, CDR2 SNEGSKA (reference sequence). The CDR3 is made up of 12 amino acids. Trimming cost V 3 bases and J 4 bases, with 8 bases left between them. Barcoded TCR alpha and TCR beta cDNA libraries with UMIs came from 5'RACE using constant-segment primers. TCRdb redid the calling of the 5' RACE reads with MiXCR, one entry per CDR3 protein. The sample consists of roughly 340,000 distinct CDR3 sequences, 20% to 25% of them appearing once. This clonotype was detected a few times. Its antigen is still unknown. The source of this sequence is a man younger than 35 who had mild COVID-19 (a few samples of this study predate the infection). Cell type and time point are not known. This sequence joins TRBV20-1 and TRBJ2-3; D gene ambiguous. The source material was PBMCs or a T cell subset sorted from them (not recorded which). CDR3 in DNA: TGCAGTGCTAGTAAGGCTTCAGATACGCAGTATTTT. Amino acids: CSASKASDTQYF.